In this sample, the clone carrying this TCR beta chain turned up a few times. The CDR3 loop spans 15 amino acids. Germline V gene sequence: CDR1 LNHDA, CDR2 SQIVND (reference sequence). V dropped 7 bases and J dropped 0 bases, with 15 bases sitting between them. These data belong to a study of blood T cell repertoires in COVID-19. Sequencing was performed with immunoSEQ multiplex PCR; in TCRdb, only in-frame clones are kept and a portion is missing. In the table there are a few hundred thousand clones, less than 90% of which are singletons. J is TRBJ2-5 and V is TRBV19, with a tentative D call TRBD1 (6 bases). The clonotype comes from a man in his fifties or sixties who had recovered from COVID-19. The sequencing input was peripheral blood. CDR3 bases: TGTGCCAGTACCCATACTCAGGGGTACCAAGAGACCCAGTACTTC. Encoded protein: CASTHTQGYQETQYF.